This T cell receptor (beta chain) was profiled in a study of blood T cells in healthy people across ages. Study-wide background: Every two T cells gave about one barcoded beta molecule via template switching. Study-wide results and limits: In long-lived donors, naive CD4+ cell counts and diversity exceeded those of aged donors.

Healthy Russian Caucasian donors spanned ages about 6 to 95 years. The CDR3 has 14 amino acids. V lost 5 bases and J lost 0, with 10 bases in between. From germline, CDR1 is MNHEY and CDR2 SVGEGT. With a J-beta primer mix and a sample-barcoded 5' primer, a second PCR ran 7 to 11 cycles. Every individual sample yielded 2.5 million or more paired-end reads (each containing CDR3). Each CDR3 protein gets one entry after TCRdb re-called the 5' RACE reads with MiXCR. The sample consists of about 1.7 million distinct CDR3 sequences, under 30% of them appearing once. This clonotype was seen more than once but under ten times. What it binds is unknown.

This TCR came from a woman aged 25-40 years in good health. The chain has TRBV6-2 or TRBV6-3 and TRBJ1-2; D not resolved. Sample: blood. The chain's CDR3 is CASSPVSPNYGYTF. CDR3 DNA sequence: TGTGCCAGCAGTCCCGTATCTCCTAACTATGGCTACACCTTC.